The 12 T cell receptor beta chains reported below all come from one sample, sequenced in a study of blood T cell repertoires in COVID-19. Method: immunoSEQ multiplex PCR; TCRdb's copy keeps in-frame clones and lacks some. In the table there are 130,000 or so clones, roughly 80% of which are singletons. The sequenced sample was peripheral blood. The receptors were sampled from an elderly woman with acute or convalescent COVID-19.

CDR3 loop: CAWSKGQGNQPQHF. CDR3 nucleotide sequence: TGTGCCTGGAGTAAGGGACAGGGCAATCAGCCCCAGCATTTT. J is TRBJ1-5 and V is TRBV30; 8 bases match TRBD1. The germline V gene has CDR1 GTSNPN and CDR2 SVGIG (reference sequence). Losses at the gene ends were 2 bases for V and 2 bases for J; bases not matched to a gene: 2. The CDR3 is 14 amino acids.

This chain links TRBV18 with TRBJ1-6; 7 positions agree with TRBD1. The CDR3 consists of 15 residues. V trimming: 5 bases; J trimming: 8 bases; junction bases outside the gene matches: 9. Germline values: CDR1 KGHSH, CDR2 LQKENI. CDR3 nucleotide sequence: TGTGCCAGCTCAACTACGACAGGGAAGGATTCACCCCTCCACTTT. Translation: CASSTTTGKDSPLHF.

Here the CDR3 reads CASSPRQGGLGEQYF. The CDR3 bases are TGTGCCAGCAGCCCTCGACAGGGGGGGCTCGGCGAGCAGTACTTC. The chain uses TRBV7-2 and TRBJ2-7; TRBD1 agrees at 9 bases. The V and J ends lost 5 bases and 6 bases, in that order; junction bases with no gene match: 11. The germline V gene has CDR1 SGHTA and CDR2 FQGNSA. This CDR3 region has 15 residues.

The gene calls are TRBV30 and TRBJ2-7, with 10 bases lining up with TRBD2. The CDR3 totals 13 residues. J gave up 3 bases and V 5 bases, and 4 bases lay outside the gene matches. The V gene's germline CDR1 is GTSNPN and CDR2 SVGIG (reference sequence). The CDR3 bases are TGTGCCTGGGACGGGACTAGCGTCTACGAGCAGTACTTC. Its protein product is CAWDGTSVYEQYF.

The chain carries TRBV7-9 and TRBJ1-1; D is uncertain. In germline, CDR1 is SEHNR, CDR2 FQNEAQ (reference sequence). The CDR3 totals 14 residues. Trimming cost V 3 bases and J 0 bases, with 8 bases left between them. This chain's CDR3 is CASSFEGLNTEAFF. As DNA, the CDR3 is TGTGCCAGCAGCTTTGAGGGCTTGAACACTGAAGCTTTCTTT. The variable domain in full, completed from reference TRBV7-9 and TRBJ1-1, reads DTGVSQNPRHKITKRGQNVTFRCDPISEHNRLYWYRQTLGQGPEFLTYFQNEAQLEKSRLLSDRFSAERPKGSFSTLEIQRTEQGDSAMYLCASSFEGLNTEAFFGQGTRLTVV.

This chain joins TRBV5-1 and TRBJ2-5, with TRBD1 matching 8 bases. Germline trimming cut 0 bases from V and 5 bases from J; bases unmatched to any gene: 6. The length of the CDR3 is 15 residues. The germline V gene has CDR1 SGHRS and CDR2 YFSETQ. In nucleotides, the CDR3 is TGCGCCAGCAGCTTGGAGGACAGGGTCCACGAGACCCAGTACTTC. It yields the protein CASSLEDRVHETQYF.

V usage is TRBV6-5 and J usage is TRBJ2-5; 7 nucleotides agree with TRBD1. Germline V lookup: CDR1 MNHEY, CDR2 SVGAGI. The CDR3 is 13 residues long. J gave up 7 bases and V 5 bases, and 7 bases lay outside the gene matches. CDR3 sequence (DNA): TGTGCCAGCAGTAAAACAGGGGTAGGGACCCAGTACTTC. Its translation: CASSKTGVGTQYF.

The rearrangement links TRBV5-1 to TRBJ2-7; D unclear. The CDR3 covers 13 residues. V was cut by 3 bases and J by 0 bases, with 7 bases left in between. CDR1 is SGHRS, CDR2 YFSETQ, per germline. The CDR3, as DNA: TGCGCCAGCAGCTCTATCCCCTCCTACGAGCAGTACTTC. This sequence encodes CASSSIPSYEQYF.

This clone was seen just once. The V and J genes are TRBV6-6 and TRBJ1-2; D uncertain. Germline loops: CDR1 MNHNY, CDR2 SVGAGI (reference sequence). The CDR3 consists of 13 residues. CDR3 nucleotide sequence: TGTGCAGTCGCGACGGACTTTAACTATGGCTACACCTTC. Translation: CAVATDFNYGYTF.

V and J are TRBV11-2 and TRBJ2-7, with D perhaps matching TRBD1 (6 bases). Per the germline V gene, CDR1 is SGHAT and CDR2 is FQNNGV. This CDR3 region has 15 residues. With 7 bases removed from V and 5 bases from J, the gap between germline ends came to 21 bases. Here the CDR3 reads CASKVGQSRNHEQYF. The CDR3 nucleotides are TGTGCCAGCAAGGTCGGACAGTCTAGGAACCACGAGCAGTACTTC.

The gene calls are TRBV11-2 and TRBJ2-7; D is unclear. Trimming took off 1 base at V and 2 bases at J, with 9 bases between the two ends. The germline V gene encodes CDR1 SGHAT and CDR2 FQNNGV. The CDR3 length is 14 residues. The CDR3 reads CASSLVPGTYEQYF. The CDR3 bases are TGTGCCAGCAGCTTAGTCCCGGGTACCTACGAGCAGTACTTC.

This clone was picked up a small number of times. The J gene is TRBJ1-4, the V gene TRBV7-2, with D perhaps matching TRBD1 (6 bases). Germline V CDR1 and CDR2: SGHTA, FQGNSA. Trimming took off 5 bases at V and 7 bases at J, with 17 bases between the two ends. This CDR3 region has 15 residues. DNA for the CDR3: TGTGCCAGCAGCGAACGAGGGGGTCAGTCTGAAAAACTGTTTTTT. Amino acid sequence: CASSERGGQSEKLFF.